Below are 28 T cell receptor beta chains sequenced from a single sample in a study of CD8 T cells in ankylosing spondylitis. TCRdb re-called the 5' RACE reads through MiXCR, storing one row per CDR3 protein. The table shows some 70,000 distinct CDR3 sequences, with under 5.5% occurring only once. Material: blood, either unsorted or a sorted T cell fraction (not recorded which). These receptors originate from a male donor with ankylosing spondylitis or in good health (not recorded which).

This clonotype was seen ten or more times. V and J are TRBV7-3 and TRBJ2-5; weak D call: TRBD1 (6 bases). Trimming shortened V by 5 bases and J by 4 bases, and 20 bases separated the two germline ends. The CDR3 has 16 amino acids. Per the germline V gene, CDR1 is SGHTA and CDR2 is FQGTGA. This chain's CDR3 is CASSQMGTTSLETQYF. For the CDR3, the DNA is TGTGCCAGCAGCCAAATGGGGACAACTTCTCTAGAGACCCAGTACTTC.

This clonotype has ten or more counts. This chain links TRBV30 with TRBJ2-5, with 7 bases that match TRBD2. Germline V gives CDR1 GTSNPN, CDR2 SVGIG (reference sequence). J lost 3 bases, V lost 1 base, and 5 bases had no gene match. This CDR3 spans 14 amino acids. The CDR3, as DNA: TGTGCCTGGAGTGCGCGGGGGACCAAAGAGACCCAGTACTTC. It is translated as CAWSARGTKETQYF.

As concerns this clonotype: A read error is possible here, since a much larger clone lies one base away. The chain carries TRBV10-3 and TRBJ2-5, with a possible D match to TRBD1 (6 bases). Germline values: CDR1 ENHRY, CDR2 SYGVKD. The CDR3 is made up of 13 amino acids. The DNA of the CDR3 is TGTGTCATCAGTGAAAGGGGGCAAGAGACCCAGTACTTC. Translated: CVISERGQETQYF.

The V and J genes are TRBV10-2 and TRBJ2-5, with 12 positions matching TRBD2. Germline lookup yields CDR1 WSHSY and CDR2 SAAADI. V trimming: 8 bases; J trimming: 4 bases; junction bases outside the gene matches: 8. This CDR3 is 15 amino acids long. DNA of the CDR3: TGCGCCAGCTCAAGGACTAGCGGGGTTACAGAGACCCAGTACTTC. This gives the protein CASSRTSGVTETQYF.

In its sample, this clonotype was seen many times. This chain connects TRBV18 to TRBJ2-1; D is perhaps TRBD2 (5 bases). V was clipped by 0 bases and J by 7 bases, with 7 bases between them. The CDR3 is 13 residues long. Germline CDR1 is KGHSH and CDR2 is LQKENI. This CDR3 is CASSPPTGNEQFF. The CDR3 nucleotides are TGTGCCAGCTCACCACCCACGGGGAATGAGCAGTTCTTC.

This clonotype appeared many times. The chain recombines TRBV7-2 with TRBJ2-7; tentative D call: TRBD2 (5 bases). The V end was cut by 1 base, the J end by 0 bases, with 10 bases between. Germline CDR1 reads SGHTA; CDR2 reads FQGNSA. The CDR3 is 15 amino acids. The CDR3 is CASSLGRVLSYEQYF. CDR3 nucleotide sequence: TGTGCCAGCAGCTTAGGGCGGGTCCTCTCCTACGAGCAGTACTTC.

This clonotype was observed many times. The chain joins TRBV27 to TRBJ2-7; D is possibly TRBD1 (6 bases). V was clipped by 1 base and J by 2 bases, with 9 bases between them. The CDR3 length is 14 residues. The germline gives CDR1 MNHEY, CDR2 SMNVEV (reference sequence). CDR3 nucleotide sequence: TGTGCCAGCAGTTTATATAAGGGGGCCTACGAGCAGTACTTC. It specifies CASSLYKGAYEQYF.

This clonotype appeared many times. The J gene is TRBJ2-7, the V gene TRBV29-1, with 7 bases identical to TRBD1. The CDR3 is made up of 15 amino acids. Germline V gene data show CDR1 as SQVTM and CDR2 as ANQGSEA. After removal of 0 bases from V and 3 bases from J, the junction contained 8 bases not matched to a gene. The CDR3 coding sequence is TGCAGCGTTGAAGAAGTCGGGACAGAGATCTACGAGCAGTACTTC. Protein sequence: CSVEEVGTEIYEQYF.

This clonotype occurred many times. The rearrangement uses TRBV29-1 and TRBJ2-1; D is undetermined. V lost 7 bases, J lost 6 bases, and 22 bases lay in between. CDR1 SQVTM and CDR2 ANQGSEA come from the germline V gene. The CDR3 length is 15 residues. DNA for the CDR3: TGCAGCGCTAGAGGTAGCAGTCTCGGGCTCAATGAGCAGTTCTTC. This translates into CSARGSSLGLNEQFF.

This clonotype was observed a handful of times. The chain employs TRBV7-2 and TRBJ2-5, with D unclear. Germline CDR1 SGHTA, CDR2 FQGNSA. The ends were cut back, 6 bases at V and 5 bases at J, with 10 bases in the middle. CDR3 length: 12 residues. The CDR3: CASSGSVETQYF. CDR3 DNA sequence: TGTGCCAGCAGTGGTAGTGTGGAGACCCAGTACTTC.

This clonotype was picked up many times. This sequence joins TRBV7-9 and TRBJ1-2; D is possibly TRBD1 (5 bases). Trimming removed 5 bases at V and 12 bases at J, with 22 bases between. Germline CDR1 SEHNR, CDR2 FQNEAQ (reference sequence). The length of the CDR3 is 14 residues. The CDR3 DNA sequence: TGTGCCAGCAGCGTGTCCGGGACGGAAGTATTCCACACCTTC. Amino acids: CASSVSGTEVFHTF.

In its sample, this clonotype was seen many times. This chain uses TRBV12-3 or TRBV12-4 with TRBJ2-3; D possibly corresponds to TRBD1 (6 bases). This CDR3 contains 14 residues. Trimming left V 2 bases short and J 2 bases short, with 8 bases between. The chain's CDR3 is CASSLTGITDTQYF. The CDR3 DNA sequence: TGTGCCAGCAGTTTAACAGGGATCACAGATACGCAGTATTTT.

This clonotype was observed at least ten times. The V and J genes are TRBV7-6 and TRBJ1-1; no clear D gene. The V and J ends lost 5 bases and 1 base respectively, with 8 bases between them. CDR1 SGHVS and CDR2 FNYEAQ come from the germline V gene. The CDR3 is made up of 13 amino acids. The CDR3 DNA is TGTGCCAGCAGCCCATCACAGAACACTGAAGCTTTCTTT. The encoded protein is CASSPSQNTEAFF. Full variable domain (missing parts from reference TRBV7-6 and TRBJ1-1): GAGVSQSPRYKVTKRGQDVALRCDPISGHVSLYWYRQALGQGPEFLTYFNYEAQQDKSGLPNDRFSAERPEGSISTLTIQRTEQRDSAMYRCASSPSQNTEAFFGQGTRLTVV.

In this sample, this clonotype turned up many times. J is TRBJ1-1 and V is TRBV5-6; D is unclear. Germline CDR1 is SGHDT and CDR2 is YYEEEE. The CDR3 runs 14 residues. The ends were cut back, 4 bases at V and 3 bases at J, with 13 bases in the middle. CDR3 residues: CASSLSVGDTEAFF. The CDR3 DNA reads as TGTGCCAGCAGCCTATCAGTTGGGGACACTGAAGCTTTCTTT.

Many counts were recorded for this clonotype. The rearrangement uses TRBV5-1 and TRBJ2-3; the D gene is possibly TRBD2 (6 bases). The V end was cut by 3 bases, the J end by 0 bases, with 8 bases between. The CDR3 has 14 residues. The germline gives CDR1 SGHRS, CDR2 YFSETQ. CDR3: CASSSGDSTDTQYF. DNA of the CDR3: TGCGCCAGCAGCTCGGGGGACAGCACAGATACGCAGTATTTT.

There are many counts of this clonotype. The chain recombines TRBV5-1 with TRBJ2-1; 8 bases align to TRBD2. Germline V gene lookup returns CDR1 SGHRS and CDR2 YFSETQ. This CDR3 is 16 amino acids long. V gave up 8 bases and J gave up 5 bases; unmatched junction bases: 15. CDR3 DNA: TGCGCCAGTAGCGACGGGGGGGGCCTAATGGACAATGAGCAGTTCTTC. Protein: CASSDGGGLMDNEQFF.

This clonotype was counted ten times or more. This chain uses TRBV20-1 with TRBJ1-2, with TRBD1 as a possible D gene (6 bases). The ends were cut back, 0 bases at V and 3 bases at J, with 23 bases in the middle. CDR3 length: 18 residues. Germline assignment: CDR1 DFQATT and CDR2 SNEGSKA (reference sequence). As DNA, the CDR3 is TGCAGTGCTAGAGATTGGGTGGGGGGCGCGAGGTTGGACTATGGCTACACCTTC. It is translated as CSARDWVGGARLDYGYTF.

This clonotype has a count of ten or more. V usage is TRBV29-1 and J usage is TRBJ1-2; D gene unclear. From germline, CDR1 is SQVTM and CDR2 ANQGSEA. Trimming removed 0 bases from V and 8 bases from J, with 7 bases in between. The CDR3 length is 11 residues. As DNA, the CDR3 is TGCAGCGTTGAAGAGGCATTGGGCTACACCTTC. It encodes CSVEEALGYTF.

This clonotype was observed many times. The V call is TRBV5-1, the J call TRBJ1-5, with D perhaps TRBD1 (5 bases). The CDR3 covers 14 residues. Trimming shortened V by 0 bases and J by 7 bases, and 11 bases separated the two germline ends. The V gene's germline CDR1 is SGHRS and CDR2 YFSETQ. The CDR3 loop reads CASSLAAGDQPQHF. As DNA, the CDR3 is TGCGCCAGCAGCTTGGCCGCGGGGGACCAGCCCCAGCATTTT.

Concerning this clonotype: One base away lies a much larger clone, so this may be a sequencing read error. The gene calls are TRBV12-3 or TRBV12-4 and TRBJ2-3; 12 bases are shared with TRBD2. The length of the CDR3 is 19 residues. The CDR3 bases are TGTGCCATCAGTTTAAGTCTAGCGGGGGGGCGGCACCGCACAGATACGCAGTATTTT. Its translation is CAISLSLAGGRHRTDTQYF.

This clonotype showed up many times. The chain couples TRBV20-1 to TRBJ1-1, with TRBD1 as a possible D gene (5 bases). CDR3 length: 16 residues. V was trimmed by 3 bases and J by 5 bases, leaving 22 bases between them. CDR1 DFQATT and CDR2 SNEGSKA come from the germline V gene (reference sequence). CDR3: CSASDEGRGLGTEAFF. CDR3 DNA sequence: TGCAGTGCTAGTGACGAGGGGCGGGGTTTAGGTACTGAAGCTTTCTTT.

This clonotype was recorded a few times. J is TRBJ1-1 and V is TRBV7-2, with D possibly TRBD1 on 6 matching bases. The CDR3 contains 15 residues. Germline CDR1 reads SGHTA; CDR2 reads FQGNSA. The V end was cut by 0 bases, the J end by 4 bases, with 12 bases between. The CDR3 region is CASSLARGWSTEAFF. The CDR3 DNA reads as TGTGCCAGCAGCTTAGCCAGGGGCTGGAGCACTGAAGCTTTCTTT.

This clonotype has at least ten counts. The rearrangement links TRBV5-1 to TRBJ2-5, with D perhaps TRBD2 (6 bases). There are 15 residues in the CDR3. The germline gives CDR1 SGHRS, CDR2 YFSETQ. The germline V and J ends were trimmed by 4 bases and 1 base, with 14 bases remaining between them. CDR3 protein: CASSTGGSVQETQYF. The CDR3 DNA reads TGCGCCAGCAGCACCGGAGGGAGTGTCCAAGAGACCCAGTACTTC.

This clonotype showed up many times. The chain combines TRBV12-3 or TRBV12-4 with TRBJ2-1, with D tentatively TRBD1 (6 bases). This CDR3 spans 13 amino acids. Trimming removed 6 bases from V and 13 bases from J, with 19 bases in between. The CDR3 sequence is CASRKQPGQGQFF. CDR3 DNA: TGTGCCAGCAGAAAACAGCCGGGACAAGGTCAGTTCTTC.

This clonotype occurred many times. The rearrangement uses TRBV24-1 and TRBJ2-7; 9 bases align to TRBD1. Germline CDR1 is KGHDR and CDR2 is SFDVKD. The CDR3 is made up of 11 amino acids. V lost 12 bases, J lost 7 bases, and 6 bases stayed unmatched. The CDR3 loop is CAGTGTGEQYF. CDR3 DNA sequence: TGTGCCGGCACCGGGACAGGGGAGCAGTACTTC.

This clonotype was counted a few times. It may be a read error: a sequence one base away is much more abundant. The chain combines TRBV27 with TRBJ1-4; D possibly corresponds to TRBD1 (6 bases). The length of the CDR3 is 14 residues. Deletions cut 8 bases from V and 8 bases from J, with 18 bases between. Germline V CDR1 and CDR2: MNHEY, SMNVEV (reference sequence). Here the CDR3 DNA reads TGTGCCAGCGGGGGCCCCGCCGGGAGGGAAAAACTGTTTTTT. Translation gives CASGGPAGREKLFF.

The chain is built from TRBV29-1 and TRBJ1-3; D is undetermined. The CDR3 consists of 12 residues. V lost 7 bases and J 4 bases, leaving 11 bases between the germline ends. CDR1 SQVTM and CDR2 ANQGSEA come from the germline V gene. CDR3 coding DNA: TGCAGCGCCACCCTCTGGGGAAACACCATATATTTT. Its translation is CSATLWGNTIYF.

By sample share, this clonotype is medium-sized. This chain links TRBV3-1 with TRBJ2-4, with a tentative D call TRBD2 (6 bases). Germline CDR1 LGHDT, CDR2 YNNKEL (reference sequence). The CDR3 has 16 residues. With 0 bases removed from V and 6 bases from J, the gap between germline ends came to 15 bases. Here the CDR3 DNA reads TGTGCCAGCAGCCAAGATGGAGGGAGAACGAGAAACATTCAGTACTTC. Translated: CASSQDGGRTRNIQYF.